Listed below are T cell receptor beta chains from one sample, sequenced in a study of T cells in Graves' hyperthyroidism and ophthalmopathy. TCRdb re-derived calls from the multiplex PCR reads in MiXCR, one entry per CDR3 protein. Of hundreds of thousands of distinct CDR3 sequences listed, about a sixth are singletons. Sequencing was done on a sample of blood. These receptors originate from a woman aged 25 to 39 with Graves' hyperthyroidism. The CDR3 runs from the conserved cysteine through the conserved F or W. Each record gives: J gene, V gene, CDR3 protein.

>TRBJ1-2|TRBV30
CAWSPGRVVHGYTF
>TRBJ2-1|TRBV13
CASSLDRGFSSQNNEQFF
>TRBJ2-7|TRBV2
CASSGSGIYEQYF
>TRBJ2-1|TRBV27
CASSFNAYFYNEQFF
>TRBJ2-1|TRBV19
CASSPGQGWNEQFF
>TRBJ2-5|TRBV24-1
CATSHRGQETQYF
>TRBJ2-1|TRBV7-2
CASSGSGGLVYNEQFF
>TRBJ2-2|TRBV19
CASAAAGELFF
>TRBJ2-1|TRBV11-1
CASSLPLASNEQFF
>TRBJ1-5|TRBV6-2/TRBV6-3
CASRGAIRGPQHF
>TRBJ2-1|TRBV6-1
CASSYPTLAGGERRYNEQFF
>TRBJ1-1|TRBV19
CASRPTRNLNTEAFF
>TRBJ2-5|TRBV25-1
CASSEGLDAPETQYF
>TRBJ1-1|TRBV2
CASSGQGGRDTEAFF
>TRBJ1-2|TRBV2
CASSESGGEGYTF
>TRBJ1-1|TRBV20-1
CSAIWTVNTEAFF
>TRBJ1-2|TRBV7-9
CASSFLMDSPNYGYTF
>TRBJ1-5|TRBV19
CASSLALDQPQHF
>TRBJ2-1|TRBV9
CASSHVGEIHNEQFF
>TRBJ2-1|TRBV12-3/TRBV12-4
CASSSLRLAGGSEQFF
>TRBJ1-5|TRBV7-2
CASSLVGQTNQPQHF
>TRBJ2-1|TRBV6-2/TRBV6-3
CASSPDLAGGPYNEQFF
>TRBJ1-4|TRBV18
CASSPFDGGTTNEKLFF
>TRBJ2-5|TRBV15
CATSRDSAVETQYF
>TRBJ2-6|TRBV7-3
CASSLTGLAELSGANVLTF
>TRBJ1-1|TRBV18
CASSPGQGMDTEAFF
>TRBJ2-7|TRBV5-1
CASSLKPGQGDYEQYF
>TRBJ2-6|TRBV5-1
CASSVSFGANVLTF
>TRBJ1-5|TRBV20-1
CSAVEGRNQPQHF
>TRBJ2-3|TRBV2
CASKAVSTDTQYF
>TRBJ2-3|TRBV20-1
CSARETAGGVGQYF
>TRBJ2-1|TRBV28
CASSRPTGYNEQFF
>TRBJ2-3|TRBV13
CASSLKRSRAVVDTQYF
>TRBJ2-7|TRBV19
CASTTTGFTYEQYF
>TRBJ1-5|TRBV19
CASSIGKNQPQHF
>TRBJ2-1|TRBV6-5
CASSYGTSVYNEQFF
>TRBJ1-2|TRBV2
CASIRDSAGGYTF
>TRBJ1-2|TRBV24-1
CATSDQTGGADGYTF
>TRBJ2-7|TRBV20-1
CSAGRGTYEQYF
>TRBJ2-7|TRBV30
CAWRNSGRGGYEQYF
>TRBJ2-1|TRBV28
CASSLFSEQFF
>TRBJ1-4|TRBV6-1
CASTFGTDSRATNEKLFF
>TRBJ1-1|TRBV7-2
CATGQQNTEAFF